The 30 T cell receptor beta chains in this list originate from one sample, sequenced in a study of CD8 T cells in Susac syndrome. RNA totalling about 0.45 to 1 ug underwent reverse transcription with random hexamers. TCRdb re-analysed the immunoSEQ multiplex PCR reads in MiXCR, keeping a single row per CDR3 protein. Of more than 65,000 distinct CDR3 sequences in the sample, 95% were seen once. Sequenced input: CD8+ T cells from PBMCs. The receptor source for this set is a human donor with Susac syndrome.

This clonotype was counted a single time. This chain links TRBV20-1 with TRBJ2-5; a possible D gene is TRBD2 (5 bases). The germline V gene encodes CDR1 DFQATT and CDR2 SNEGSKA (reference sequence). V was shortened by 5 bases and J by 2 bases, with 18 bases between the two germline ends. This CDR3 region has 15 residues. The CDR3 region is CSARDDTTPQETQYF. CDR3 bases: TGCAGTGCTCGGGATGACACAACCCCTCAAGAGACCCAGTACTTC.

The genes are TRBV11-2 and TRBJ2-1, with TRBD2 identical over 10 bases. The trim removed 5 bases at V and 10 bases at J, leaving 8 bases unmatched. In germline, CDR1 is SGHAT, CDR2 FQNNGV. This CDR3 region has 14 residues. Here the CDR3 DNA reads TGTGCCAGCAGCCCCGGGACTAGCGATTTAGAGCAGTTCTTC. It specifies CASSPGTSDLEQFF.

The chain employs TRBV13 and TRBJ1-1; unclear D gene. There are 12 residues in the CDR3. Germline V lookup: CDR1 PRHDT, CDR2 FYEKMQ (reference sequence). V shed 2 bases and J shed 8 bases, with 9 bases lying between them. DNA for the CDR3: TGTGCCAGCAGCTTAATCAGAACCGAAGCTTTCTTT. It translates to CASSLIRTEAFF.

J is TRBJ2-5 and V is TRBV9; unclear D gene. This CDR3 has 14 residues. Germline CDR1 SGDLS, CDR2 YYNGEE. Trimming pared 0 bases from V and 1 base from J, leaving 7 bases between. Here the CDR3 DNA reads TGTGCCAGCAGCGTAGAGGCAGCCCAAGAGACCCAGTACTTC. It yields the protein CASSVEAAQETQYF.

The rearrangement joins TRBV30 to TRBJ1-1; maybe TRBD1 (6 bases). Germline V gives CDR1 GTSNPN, CDR2 SVGIG (reference sequence). The CDR3 runs to 15 residues. The V gene lost 0 bases and the J gene lost 4 bases, with 15 bases spanning the gap. The CDR3: CAWSVTPGAGTEAFF. The CDR3, as DNA: TGTGCCTGGAGTGTAACGCCAGGGGCAGGCACTGAAGCTTTCTTT.

The chain has TRBV12-3 or TRBV12-4 and TRBJ1-4; TRBD1 might be the D (6 bases). CDR3 length: 14 residues. V lost 7 bases and J lost 7, with 16 bases in between. In nucleotides, the CDR3 is TGTGCCAGCACTCAGACAGGACGGGGTGAAAAACTGTTTTTT. Translated, it gives CASTQTGRGEKLFF.

The rearrangement uses TRBV9 and TRBJ1-2, with TRBD1 matching over 7 bases. The V gene end was trimmed by 0 bases and the J gene end by 4 bases; junction bases not matched to a gene: 6. Per the germline V gene, CDR1 is SGDLS and CDR2 is YYNGEE. The CDR3 extends over 15 amino acids. CDR3 in DNA: TGTGCCAGCAGCGTAGTGGGACAGCGCCGCTATGGCTACACCTTC. As protein: CASSVVGQRRYGYTF.

The rearrangement uses TRBV12-3 or TRBV12-4 and TRBJ2-1, with 10 bases matching TRBD2. The trim removed 4 bases at V and 5 bases at J, leaving 5 bases unmatched. CDR3 length equals 15 residues. This chain's CDR3 is CASSSSGSANNEQFF. The DNA of the CDR3 is TGTGCCAGCAGTTCTAGCGGGAGCGCTAACAATGAGCAGTTCTTC.

The V call is TRBV4-1, the J call TRBJ1-1, with D hard to call. CDR1 and CDR2 from the germline V gene are MGHRA and YSYEKL. The CDR3 is made up of 14 amino acids. V gave up 0 bases and J gave up 1 base, with 6 bases separating them. This CDR3 is CASSQESTNTEAFF. CDR3 coding DNA: TGCGCCAGCAGCCAAGAATCAACGAACACTGAAGCTTTCTTT.

V gene TRBV19 combines with J gene TRBJ2-3, with D possibly being TRBD2 (5 bases). This CDR3 spans 15 amino acids. CDR1 and CDR2 from the germline V gene are LNHDA and SQIVND (reference sequence). V shed 5 bases and J shed 1 base, with 13 bases lying between them. The CDR3 DNA sequence: TGTGCCAGTAGTCCGGGATCTAGCCGCACAGATACGCAGTATTTT. It specifies CASSPGSSRTDTQYF.

The rearrangement uses TRBV7-6 and TRBJ2-7, with no clear D. CDR1 and CDR2 (germline): SGHVS, FNYEAQ. CDR3 length: 13 amino acids. Trimming shortened V by 4 bases and J by 5 bases, and 12 bases separated the two germline ends. CDR3 in DNA: TGTGCCAGCAGCTCTTGGGGTTTTAACGAGCAGTACTTC. It codes for CASSSWGFNEQYF.

The chain uses TRBV5-6 and TRBJ2-1; D ambiguous. V shed 4 bases and J shed 7 bases, with 9 bases lying between them. This CDR3 has 12 residues. CDR1 is SGHDT and CDR2 is YYEEEE in the germline V gene. CDR3 in amino acids: CASSIDTNEQFF. Written as DNA, the CDR3 is TGTGCCAGCAGCATTGACACGAATGAGCAGTTCTTC.

This clonotype was picked up one time. The chain has TRBV4-3 and TRBJ1-1, with 7 bases aligning to TRBD1. This CDR3 is built from 15 residues. Germline V gene sequence: CDR1 LGHNA, CDR2 YSLEER. The V gene end was trimmed by 0 bases and the J gene end by 6 bases; junction bases not matched to a gene: 7. In DNA form, the CDR3 reads TGCGCCAGCAGCCAAGATCTTAAAGGGACAGCTGAAGCTTTCTTT. This gives the protein CASSQDLKGTAEAFF.

The rearrangement uses TRBV5-1 and TRBJ2-7; a possible D gene is TRBD1 (5 bases). This CDR3 is built from 11 residues. CDR1 is SGHRS, CDR2 YFSETQ, per germline. The germline V and J ends were trimmed by 5 bases and 6 bases, with 9 bases remaining between them. The CDR3 sequence is CASREGAEQYF. The CDR3 DNA is TGCGCCAGCAGGGAAGGGGCCGAGCAGTACTTC.

This chain uses TRBV19 with TRBJ2-1, with a weak D call TRBD2 (5 bases). This CDR3 spans 13 amino acids. CDR1 and CDR2 from the germline V gene are LNHDA and SQIVND (reference sequence). Trimming took off 5 bases at V and 9 bases at J, with 14 bases between the two ends. CDR3 region: CASSATRSGEQFF. CDR3 nucleotides: TGTGCCAGTAGTGCAACTAGGAGCGGTGAGCAGTTCTTC. The full variable domain, completed using reference TRBV19 and TRBJ2-1, is DGGITQSPKYLFRKEGQNVTLSCEQNLNHDAMYWYRQDPGQGLRLIYYSQIVNDFQKGDIAEGYSVSREKKESFPLTVTSAQKNPTAFYLCASSATRSGEQFFGPGTRLTVL.

This chain connects TRBV12-3 or TRBV12-4 to TRBJ2-3; D might be TRBD2 (6 bases). The CDR3 is 16 residues long. The V end lost 6 bases, the J end lost 1 base, and 17 bases lay between the germline ends. The CDR3 sequence: CASSHGGGPGTDTQYF. The DNA of the CDR3 is TGTGCCAGCAGCCACGGCGGAGGGCCCGGCACAGATACGCAGTATTTT.

The J gene is TRBJ2-5, the V gene TRBV7-9; TRBD2 might be the D (5 bases). The CDR3 spans 14 residues. Trimming removed 4 bases at V and 3 bases at J, with 12 bases between. The germline CDR1 and CDR2 sequences are SEHNR and FQNEAQ (reference sequence). As DNA, the CDR3 is TGTGCCAGCAGCTCCCCCGGGATCGAAGAGACCCAGTACTTC. Protein product: CASSSPGIEETQYF.

The chain joins TRBV30 to TRBJ2-7, with no clear D. V lost 0 bases and J lost 4, with 7 bases in between. The CDR3 has 12 amino acids. The germline V gene has CDR1 GTSNPN and CDR2 SVGIG (reference sequence). The CDR3 protein is CAWSVVGYEQYF. CDR3 bases: TGTGCCTGGAGTGTAGTTGGTTACGAGCAGTACTTC.

Written as DNA, the CDR3 is TGCAGTGCTAGAGATGGTGGACAGGGGATCTACGAGCAGTACTTC. It yields the protein CSARDGGQGIYEQYF. The chain recombines TRBV20-1 with TRBJ2-7; 9 nucleotides agree with TRBD1. Germline CDR1 is DFQATT and CDR2 is SNEGSKA (reference sequence). This CDR3 comprises 15 residues. V shed 0 bases and J 3 bases; nucleotides not matched to a gene: 6.

This chain connects TRBV28 to TRBJ2-5; 11 nucleotides align to TRBD2. The germline V gene encodes CDR1 MDHEN and CDR2 SYDVKM. The V segment lost 2 bases and the J segment 4 bases; nucleotides outside the gene matches: 12. This CDR3 is 18 amino acids long. In nucleotides, the CDR3 is TGTGCCAGCAGTTTAACCCCGCTAACTAGCGGGAGCGGAGAGACCCAGTACTTC. This sequence encodes CASSLTPLTSGSGETQYF.

The J gene is TRBJ2-1, the V gene TRBV5-1; 8 bases match TRBD1. The CDR3 totals 16 residues. Germline V gives CDR1 SGHRS, CDR2 YFSETQ. After removal of 0 bases from V and 5 bases from J, the junction contained 7 bases not matched to a gene. The CDR3 region is CASSLAPGQGNNEQFF. DNA for the CDR3: TGCGCCAGCAGCTTGGCTCCCGGACAGGGCAACAATGAGCAGTTCTTC.

The chain combines TRBV29-1 with TRBJ1-2; no firm D call. Germline V gives CDR1 SQVTM, CDR2 ANQGSEA. CDR3 length: 12 residues. V was cut by 7 bases and J by 5 bases, with 14 bases left in between. The CDR3 DNA reads TGCAGCGCTGAGGGCCAGTTTTATGGCTACACCTTC. Its protein product is CSAEGQFYGYTF.

In this sample, this clonotype turned up a few times. This sequence joins TRBV7-9 and TRBJ1-1; D call uncertain. The CDR3 is 12 amino acids. Trimming took off 6 bases at V and 8 bases at J, with 13 bases between the two ends. CDR1 is SEHNR and CDR2 is FQNEAQ in the germline V gene (reference sequence). Here the CDR3 DNA reads TGTGCCAGCAGTCTAGATGGAAGAGAAGCTTTCTTT. Protein: CASSLDGREAFF.

The rearrangement uses TRBV6-5 and TRBJ2-1; D is ambiguous. Trimming removed 0 bases at V and 4 bases at J, with 10 bases between. CDR1 MNHEY and CDR2 SVGAGI come from the germline V gene. The CDR3 runs 15 residues. CDR3 nucleotides: TGTGCCAGCAGTTACTCGCCGGGCCGGTACAATGAGCAGTTCTTC. Translation gives CASSYSPGRYNEQFF.

The rearrangement uses TRBV20-1 and TRBJ2-7, with TRBD1 identical over 9 bases. J lost 1 base, V lost 5 bases, and 6 bases had no gene match. The CDR3 sequence is 14 residues long. From germline, CDR1 is DFQATT and CDR2 SNEGSKA (reference sequence). The CDR3 bases are TGCAGTGCTGACCCGGGACAGGGATCCTACGAGCAGTACTTC. Translation: CSADPGQGSYEQYF.

The rearrangement joins TRBV7-9 to TRBJ1-1; D gene unclear. CDR1 is SEHNR, CDR2 FQNEAQ, per germline (reference sequence). V was clipped by 1 base and J by 3 bases, with 9 bases between them. The CDR3 runs 14 residues. CDR3 sequence (DNA): TGTGCCAGCAGCTTAGAAGATGGGGACACTGAAGCTTTCTTT. Its protein product is CASSLEDGDTEAFF.

This chain connects TRBV14 to TRBJ2-7; D remains unclear. Germline V CDR1 and CDR2: SGHDN, FVKESK. This CDR3 is built from 12 residues. Between the trimmed V and J ends, which lost 0 bases and 3 bases, there was a span of 3 bases. CDR3 nucleotides: TGTGCCAGCAGCCAAGAGAACTACGAGCAGTACTTC. Its protein product is CASSQENYEQYF.

The chain couples TRBV20-1 to TRBJ2-1; D is undetermined. There are 11 residues in the CDR3. CDR1 and CDR2 from the germline V gene are DFQATT and SNEGSKA (reference sequence). V lost 5 bases to trimming and J lost 8 bases, with 10 bases between them. DNA of the CDR3: TGCAGTGCTTTAGTGGTGGATGAGCAGTTCTTC. Its protein product is CSALVVDEQFF.

The chain links TRBV20-1 to TRBJ2-7; TRBD1 matches 11 bases. CDR1 DFQATT and CDR2 SNEGSKA come from the germline V gene (reference sequence). This CDR3 is built from 14 residues. J gave up 2 bases and V 5 bases, and 5 bases lay outside the gene matches. DNA of the CDR3: TGCAGTGCTGGGGGGACAGGGGGACCCTACGAGCAGTACTTC. This codes for CSAGGTGGPYEQYF.

This clonotype has only one observation. This chain joins TRBV20-1 and TRBJ2-7; 10 nucleotides line up with TRBD2. CDR3 size: 13 residues. Trimming took 1 base from V and 3 from J; bases not matched to a gene: 0. The germline V gene has CDR1 DFQATT and CDR2 SNEGSKA (reference sequence). CDR3 bases: TGCAGTGCTAGAGGGACTAGCGGCTACGAGCAGTACTTC. Translating gives CSARGTSGYEQYF.